These 3 T cell receptor beta chains came from one sample sequenced in a study of shared clonotypes between healthy human individuals. Produced via immunoSEQ multiplex PCR; TCRdb's table is partial and in-frame only. The sample lists about 460,000 clones, 60% to 80% occurring once. Sequencing input: PBMCs. The receptor source for this set is a woman aged 40 to 50 in good health. Some clones in this sample may be carry-over from other donors' samples.

The chain employs TRBV6-1 and TRBJ1-1; 10 bases are shared with TRBD1. Unmatched junction bases numbered 14, after V lost 2 bases and J lost 11 bases. Germline CDR1 is MNHNS and CDR2 is SASEGT. The CDR3 length is 16 residues. The CDR3 loop is CASSERSRTGGEDAFF. The CDR3 DNA is TGTGCCAGCAGTGAACGATCAAGGACAGGGGGGGAAGATGCTTTCTTT.

Only one count was recorded for this clone. One end of the junction does not line up with germline, which may come from a read error. The V call is TRBV18, the J call TRBJ2-1; no clear D. The CDR3 is made up of 15 amino acids. Germline assignment: CDR1 KGHSH and CDR2 LQKENI. The CDR3 here is CASSPLSTQYNEQFF. In DNA form, the CDR3 reads TGTGCCAGCTCCCCACTATCCACCCAGTACAATGAGCAGTTCTTC.

The chain is built from TRBV10-3 and TRBJ2-5, with D perhaps assigned TRBD1 or TRBD2 (5 bases each). CDR1 and CDR2 from the germline V gene are ENHRY and SYGVKD. The germline V and J ends were trimmed by 6 bases and 5 bases, with 16 bases remaining between them. This CDR3 contains 14 residues. CDR3 in DNA: TGTGCCATCAGCCCCGGGACCTCAATGGAGACCCAGTACTTC. This translates into CAISPGTSMETQYF.